This record looks at one T cell receptor beta chain sequence and its context. What it binds is not known. The data originate from a study of CD8+ T cells in alopecia areata. The overall study: The percentage of affected scalp area served as the score of severity for treated patients. Overall study results and limits: Within the top 100, expanded CD8+ clones significantly decreased with tofacitinib, as did scalp clonality. In scalp and blood during tofacitinib, many expanded lesional clones persisted.

Treatment noted: oral pan-JAK inhibitor, 5-10 mg twice daily. After isolation, RNA underwent reverse transcription to generate cDNA as the sequencing template. Assay: immunoSEQ multiplex PCR; the TCRdb copy retains only in-frame clones and omits some. The sample consists of more than 100,000 clones, 85% to 90% of them appearing once. The CDR3 has 14 residues. The V gene lost 0 bases and the J gene lost 2 bases, with 11 bases spanning the gap. CDR1 SQVTM and CDR2 ANQGSEA come from the germline V gene. This sequence was found in a human donor with alopecia areata. The chain joins TRBV29-1 to TRBJ2-7; D unclear. The sequences come from CD8+ T cells sorted from blood, collected between weeks 30 and 35, from a patient treated with tofacitinib. The CDR3 region has the DNA TGCAGCGTTGAAGATCAAGAGGAACCCTACGAGCAGTACTTC. This sequence encodes CSVEDQEEPYEQYF.